This is a list of T cell receptor beta chains from one sample in a study of graft-versus-host responses after intestinal transplantation. The data were produced by immunoSEQ multiplex PCR, yet TCRdb's version contains in-frame clones alone and is incomplete. The table lists more than 10,000 clones, more than 30% of them singletons. The source was alloreactive CD8+ T cells from a mixed lymphocyte reaction culture, collected before intestinal transplant. The source is a human patient who received an intestinal transplant. The CDR3 runs from the conserved cysteine through the conserved F or W. The D gene is left open where the match is weak. Size values are once, few and many counts, or a class for expanded clones, and some rows have none.

V	D	J	size	CDR3	DNA
TRBV10-1	.	TRBJ2-7	.	CASSRGGFYEQYF	TGCGCCAGCAGTAGGGGGGGTTTCTACGAGCAGTACTTC
TRBV11-2	TRBD1	TRBJ2-4	.	CASRVLQGVWVKNIQYF	TGTGCCAGCAGGGTATTACAGGGGGTGTGGGTCAAAAACATTCAGTACTTC
TRBV5-1	.	TRBJ2-7	.	CASSKMAYEQYF	TGCGCCAGCAGCAAAATGGCCTACGAGCAGTACTTC
TRBV4-2	.	TRBJ2-7	.	CASSQEGTPYEQYF	TGTGCCAGCAGCCAAGAGGGGACTCCCTACGAGCAGTACTTC
TRBV9	TRBD1	TRBJ2-7	.	CASSVTGGHEQYF	TGTGCCAGCAGCGTCACAGGGGGCCACGAGCAGTACTTC
TRBV28	TRBD1	TRBJ1-4	.	CASSAGRGRFPHNEKLFF	TGTGCCAGCAGTGCCGGGAGGGGGCGGTTTCCCCATAATGAAAAACTGTTTTTT
TRBV28	.	TRBJ1-1	few	CASSGNTEAFF	TGTGCCAGCAGTGGTAACACTGAAGCTTTCTTT
TRBV11-2	.	TRBJ2-5	.	CASSLVSWETQYF	TGTGCCAGCAGCTTAGTGTCGTGGGAGACCCAGTACTTC
TRBV4-1	TRBD2	TRBJ2-1	.	CASSPGGRVVDNEQFF	TGCGCCAGCAGCCCGGGAGGTAGGGTAGTTGACAATGAGCAGTTCTTC
TRBV21-1	.	TRBJ1-1	.	CASSRRGEAFF	TGTGCCAGCAGCAGGAGGGGTGAAGCTTTCTTT
TRBV27	.	TRBJ1-5	.	CASSVQIGNQPQHF	TGTGCCAGCAGTGTCCAGATAGGGAATCAGCCCCAGCATTTT
TRBV5-1	.	TRBJ1-1	medium-sized	CASSFSITNTEAFF	TGCGCCAGCAGCTTCAGTATCACGAACACTGAAGCTTTCTTT
TRBV2	.	TRBJ2-7	medium-sized	CASSVETWGGGYEQYF	TGTGCCAGCAGTGTGGAGACCTGGGGGGGCGGCTACGAGCAGTACTTC
TRBV18	.	TRBJ1-1	.	CASSPGRATEAFF	TGTGCCAGCTCACCAGGCCGGGCCACTGAAGCTTTCTTT
TRBV4-3	.	TRBJ2-7	.	CASSQEIGSYEQYF	TGCGCCAGCAGCCAAGAAATAGGCTCCTACGAGCAGTACTTC
TRBV6-6	.	TRBJ2-3	.	CASSPSLTVDTQYF	TGTGCCAGCAGCCCCTCCTTGACTGTAGATACGCAGTATTTT
TRBV4-2	TRBD1	TRBJ2-6	few	CASSQAEWTGSFSGANVLTF	TGTGCCAGCAGCCAAGCTGAATGGACAGGGAGTTTCTCTGGGGCCAACGTCCTGACTTTC
TRBV4-1	.	TRBJ2-7	once	CASSQDRRHGHSGLYEQYF	TGCGCCAGCAGCCAAGATCGAAGGCACGGACACTCGGGGCTCTACGAGCAGTACTTC
TRBV6-5	.	TRBJ2-7	medium-sized	CASSFDGLPYEQYF	TGTGCCAGCAGCTTCGACGGATTACCCTACGAGCAGTACTTC
TRBV27	.	TRBJ2-1	few	CASSPPRVDVYNEQFF	TGTGCCAGCAGTCCCCCCCGCGTGGACGTATACAATGAGCAGTTCTTC
TRBV5-6	.	TRBJ1-2	few	CASSLVYWVFFADYGYTF	TGTGCCAGCAGCTTGGTGTATTGGGTGTTTTTTGCAGACTATGGCTACACCTTC
TRBV6-6	TRBD2	TRBJ2-5	.	CASRAERGAQETQYF	TGTGCCAGCAGGGCGGAGCGGGGGGCGCAAGAGACCCAGTACTTC
TRBV10-3	.	TRBJ2-3	.	CAISGEPTDTQYF	TGTGCCATCAGCGGGGAGCCCACAGATACGCAGTATTTT
TRBV4-1	.	TRBJ2-5	few	CASSQETRVLGTQYF	TGCGCCAGCAGCCAAGAAACTAGAGTTTTAGGGACCCAGTACTTC
TRBV7-3	.	TRBJ2-7	.	CASSLTYEQYF	TGTGCCAGCAGCTTAACCTACGAGCAGTACTTC
TRBV6-5	.	TRBJ1-5	few	CASSWDSNQPQHF	TGTGCCAGCAGTTGGGATAGCAATCAGCCCCAGCATTTT
TRBV19	.	TRBJ1-1	.	CASSMGREVTEAFF	TGTGCCAGTAGTATGGGCAGGGAGGTCACTGAAGCTTTCTTT
TRBV28	TRBD1	TRBJ1-2	few	CASSHTTTQGADGYTF	TGTGCCAGCAGCCACACCACAACTCAGGGGGCGGATGGCTACACCTTC
TRBV6-5	.	TRBJ1-1	.	CASSYEGRVNTEAFF	TGTGCCAGCAGTTACGAGGGCAGGGTGAACACTGAAGCTTTCTTT
TRBV28	.	TRBJ2-7	.	CASSLYAGGNEQYF	TGTGCCAGCAGTTTATACGCAGGGGGGAACGAGCAGTACTTC
TRBV19	TRBD1	TRBJ2-7	.	CASSYYSGTGAPEQYF	TGTGCCAGTAGTTACTACTCCGGGACAGGGGCTCCCGAGCAGTACTTC
TRBV27	.	TRBJ1-1	few	CASSVESPNTEAFF	TGTGCCAGCAGTGTCGAGAGTCCCAACACTGAAGCTTTCTTT
TRBV25-1	TRBD2	TRBJ2-1	.	CASSALPSGRAPQFF	TGTGCCAGCAGTGCCCTCCCTAGCGGGAGGGCCCCGCAGTTCTTC
TRBV29-1	TRBD2	TRBJ2-7	.	CSVEVRAGAYEQYF	TGCAGCGTTGAAGTAAGAGCGGGAGCCTACGAGCAGTACTTC
TRBV6-1	TRBD1	TRBJ2-7	.	CASSEPALGQGYEQYF	TGTGCCAGCAGTGAACCCGCCCTGGGACAGGGCTACGAGCAGTACTTC
TRBV6-1	.	TRBJ1-4	.	CASSLRAATNEKLFF	TGTGCCAGCAGTTTAAGGGCTGCAACTAATGAAAAACTGTTTTTT
TRBV4-2	.	TRBJ1-2	few	CASGSGGNYGYTF	TGTGCCAGCGGATCGGGCGGCAACTATGGCTACACCTTC
TRBV15	.	TRBJ2-6	few	CATSSSSLVGANVLTF	TGTGCCACCAGCAGCTCGAGTTTGGTTGGGGCCAACGTCCTGACTTTC
TRBV5-6	.	TRBJ1-5	.	CASSLEGQPQHF	TGTGCCAGCAGCTTGGAGGGTCAGCCCCAGCATTTT
TRBV13	.	TRBJ2-7	.	CASSFNFPYEQYF	TGTGCCAGCAGCTTTAACTTTCCCTACGAGCAGTACTTC
TRBV27	.	TRBJ2-7	.	CASSLGRGSYEQYF	TGTGCCAGCAGTTTGGGGAGGGGGTCCTACGAGCAGTACTTC
TRBV9	.	TRBJ2-3	few	CASSAGHTDTQYF	TGTGCCAGCAGCGCGGGCCACACAGATACGCAGTATTTT
TRBV27	.	TRBJ1-5	.	CASSFGGSQPQHF	TGTGCCAGCAGTTTTGGGGGAAGTCAGCCCCAGCATTTT
TRBV11-2	.	TRBJ2-7	.	CASSGLYF	TGTGCCAGCAGCGGCCTCTACTTC
TRBV14	.	TRBJ2-7	.	CASSPGKGRHEQYF	TGTGCCAGCAGCCCCGGCAAGGGGAGACACGAGCAGTACTTC
TRBV6-1	.	TRBJ1-2	.	CASSFGNYGYTF	TGTGCCAGCAGTTTCGGTAACTATGGCTACACCTTC
TRBV10-3	.	TRBJ2-3	.	CAIRVPGQLHTDTQYF	TGTGCCATCAGGGTTCCGGGACAACTCCACACAGATACGCAGTATTTT
TRBV28	TRBD2	TRBJ2-3	.	CASSPEVAGWTDTQYF	TGTGCCAGCAGTCCCGAGGTAGCGGGATGGACAGATACGCAGTATTTT
TRBV5-1	.	TRBJ1-2	few	CASSLAFRAMRGYTF	TGCGCCAGCAGCTTGGCCTTCAGGGCCATGAGGGGCTACACCTTC
TRBV4-2	TRBD2	TRBJ2-7	.	CASSQVGGGYEQYF	TGTGCCAGCAGCCAAGTGGGGGGGGGCTACGAGCAGTACTTC